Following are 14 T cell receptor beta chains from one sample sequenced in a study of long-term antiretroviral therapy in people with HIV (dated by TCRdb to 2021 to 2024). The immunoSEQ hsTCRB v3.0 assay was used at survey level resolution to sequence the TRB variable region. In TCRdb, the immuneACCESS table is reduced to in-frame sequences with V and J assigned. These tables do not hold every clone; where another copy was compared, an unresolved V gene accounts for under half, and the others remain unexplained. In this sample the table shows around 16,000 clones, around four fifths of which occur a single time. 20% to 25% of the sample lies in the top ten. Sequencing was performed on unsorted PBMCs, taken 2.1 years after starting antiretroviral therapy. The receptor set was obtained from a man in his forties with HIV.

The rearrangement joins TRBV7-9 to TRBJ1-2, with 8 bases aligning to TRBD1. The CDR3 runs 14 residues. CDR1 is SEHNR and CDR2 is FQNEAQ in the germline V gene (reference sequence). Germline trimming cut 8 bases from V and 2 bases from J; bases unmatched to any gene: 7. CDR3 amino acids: CASETGAINYGYTF. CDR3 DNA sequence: TGTGCCAGCGAGACAGGGGCCATCAACTATGGCTACACCTTC.

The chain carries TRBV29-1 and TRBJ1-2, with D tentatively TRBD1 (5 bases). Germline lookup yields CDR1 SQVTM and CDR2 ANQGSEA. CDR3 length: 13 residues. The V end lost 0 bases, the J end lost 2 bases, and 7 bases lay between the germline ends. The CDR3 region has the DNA TGCAGCGTTGAAGAACGGGGGAACTATGGCTACACCTTC. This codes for CSVEERGNYGYTF.

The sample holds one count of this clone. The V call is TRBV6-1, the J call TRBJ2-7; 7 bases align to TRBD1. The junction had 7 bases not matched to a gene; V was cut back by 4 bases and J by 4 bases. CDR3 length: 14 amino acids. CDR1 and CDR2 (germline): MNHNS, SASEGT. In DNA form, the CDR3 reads TGTGCCAGCAGTGTCCGGGACAGAGATTACGAGCAGTACTTC. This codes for CASSVRDRDYEQYF.

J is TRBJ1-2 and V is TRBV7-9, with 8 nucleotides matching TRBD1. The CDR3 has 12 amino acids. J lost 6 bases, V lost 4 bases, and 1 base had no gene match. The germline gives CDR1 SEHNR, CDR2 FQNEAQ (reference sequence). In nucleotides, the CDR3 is TGTGCCAGCAGCTCGGGACAGGATGGCTACACCTTC. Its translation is CASSSGQDGYTF.

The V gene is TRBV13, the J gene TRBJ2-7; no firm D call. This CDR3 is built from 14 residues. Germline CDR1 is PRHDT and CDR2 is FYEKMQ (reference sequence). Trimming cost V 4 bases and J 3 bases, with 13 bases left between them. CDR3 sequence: CASSSRRESYEQYF. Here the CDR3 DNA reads TGTGCCAGCAGCTCCCGACGCGAAAGCTACGAGCAGTACTTC.

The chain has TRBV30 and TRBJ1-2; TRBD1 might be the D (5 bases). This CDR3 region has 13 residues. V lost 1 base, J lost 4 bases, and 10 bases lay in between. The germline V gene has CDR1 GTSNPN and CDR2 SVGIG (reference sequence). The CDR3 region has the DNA TGTGCCTGGAGTGCCCAGGGCGGCTATGGCTACACCTTC. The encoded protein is CAWSAQGGYGYTF.

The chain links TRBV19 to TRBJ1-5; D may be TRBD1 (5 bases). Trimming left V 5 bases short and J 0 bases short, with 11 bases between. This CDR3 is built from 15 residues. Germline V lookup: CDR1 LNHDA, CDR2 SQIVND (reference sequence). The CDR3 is CASSATVNSNQPQHF. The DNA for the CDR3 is TGTGCCAGTAGTGCGACAGTGAATAGCAATCAGCCCCAGCATTTT.

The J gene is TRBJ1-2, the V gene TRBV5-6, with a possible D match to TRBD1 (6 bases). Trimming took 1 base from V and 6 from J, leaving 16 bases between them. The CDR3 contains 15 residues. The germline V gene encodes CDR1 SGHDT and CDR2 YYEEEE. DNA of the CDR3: TGTGCCAGCAGCTTGTGGCCCTCAGGGGTAAATGGCTACACCTTC. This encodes CASSLWPSGVNGYTF.

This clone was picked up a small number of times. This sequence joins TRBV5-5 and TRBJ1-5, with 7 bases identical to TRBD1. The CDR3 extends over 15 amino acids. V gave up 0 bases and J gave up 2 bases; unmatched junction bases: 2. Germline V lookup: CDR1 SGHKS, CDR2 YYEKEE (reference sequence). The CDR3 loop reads CASSLAGTGNQPQHF. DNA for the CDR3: TGTGCCAGCAGCTTGGCTGGGACAGGCAATCAGCCCCAGCATTTT.

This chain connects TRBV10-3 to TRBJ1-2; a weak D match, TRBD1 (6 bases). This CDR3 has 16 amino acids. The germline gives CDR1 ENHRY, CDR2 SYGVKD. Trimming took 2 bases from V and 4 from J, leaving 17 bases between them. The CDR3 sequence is CAISETSTGALYGYTF. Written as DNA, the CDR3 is TGTGCCATCAGTGAGACCTCGACAGGAGCCCTCTATGGCTACACCTTC.

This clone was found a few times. CDR3 sequence: CASSFQGAANEKLFF. DNA of the CDR3: TGTGCCAGCAGCTTCCAGGGGGCGGCTAATGAAAAACTGTTTTTT. The chain has TRBV7-9 and TRBJ1-4, with 8 positions matching TRBD1. Germline loops: CDR1 SEHNR, CDR2 FQNEAQ (reference sequence). The CDR3 consists of 15 residues. The J segment lost 3 bases and the V segment lost 3 bases, leaving 3 bases of the junction unmatched. The whole variable domain, remainder taken from reference TRBV7-9 and TRBJ1-4, is DTGVSQNPRHKITKRGQNVTFRCDPISEHNRLYWYRQTLGQGPEFLTYFQNEAQLEKSRLLSDRFSAERPKGSFSTLEIQRTEQGDSAMYLCASSFQGAANEKLFFGSGTQLSVL.

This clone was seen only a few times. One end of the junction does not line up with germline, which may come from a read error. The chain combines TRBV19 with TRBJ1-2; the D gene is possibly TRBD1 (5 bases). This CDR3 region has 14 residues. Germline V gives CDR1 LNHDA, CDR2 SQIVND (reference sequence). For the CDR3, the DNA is TGTGCCAGTAGTCTAGACAGTCTCAACTATGGCTACACCTTC. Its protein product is CASSLDSLNYGYTF.

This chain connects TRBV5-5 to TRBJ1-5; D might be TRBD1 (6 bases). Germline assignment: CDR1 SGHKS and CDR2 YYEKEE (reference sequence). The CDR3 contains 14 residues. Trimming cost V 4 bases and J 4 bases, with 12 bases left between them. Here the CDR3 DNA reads TGTGCCAGCAGCCCGGACAGAAATAATCAGCCCCAGCATTTT. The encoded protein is CASSPDRNNQPQHF. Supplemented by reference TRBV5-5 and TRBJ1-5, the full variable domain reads DAGVTQSPTHLIKTRGQQVTLRCSPISGHKSVSWYQQVLGQGPQFIFQYYEKEERGRGNFPDRFSARQFPNYSSELNVNALLLGDSALYLCASSPDRNNQPQHFGDGTRLSIL.

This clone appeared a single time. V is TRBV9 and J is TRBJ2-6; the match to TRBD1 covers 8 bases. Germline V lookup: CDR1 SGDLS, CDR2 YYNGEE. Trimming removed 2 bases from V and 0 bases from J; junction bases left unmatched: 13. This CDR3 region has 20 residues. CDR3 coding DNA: TGTGCCAGCAGCGTGAGGCCGACAGGGGCCGACCTCTCTGGGGCCAACGTCCTGACTTTC. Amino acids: CASSVRPTGADLSGANVLTF.